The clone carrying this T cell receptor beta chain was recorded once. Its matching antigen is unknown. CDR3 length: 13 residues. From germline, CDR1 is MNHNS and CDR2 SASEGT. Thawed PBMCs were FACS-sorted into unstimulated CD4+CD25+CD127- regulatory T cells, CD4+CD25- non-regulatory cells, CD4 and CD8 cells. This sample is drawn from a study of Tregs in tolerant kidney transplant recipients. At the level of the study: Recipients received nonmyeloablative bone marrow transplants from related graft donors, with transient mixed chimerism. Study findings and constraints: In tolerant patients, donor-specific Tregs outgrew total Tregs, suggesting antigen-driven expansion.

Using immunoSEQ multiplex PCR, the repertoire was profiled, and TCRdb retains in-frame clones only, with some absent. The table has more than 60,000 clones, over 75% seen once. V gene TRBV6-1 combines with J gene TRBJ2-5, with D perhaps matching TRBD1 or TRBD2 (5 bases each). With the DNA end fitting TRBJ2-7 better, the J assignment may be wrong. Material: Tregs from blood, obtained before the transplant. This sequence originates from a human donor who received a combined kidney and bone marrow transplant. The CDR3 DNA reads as TGTGCCAGCAGTGTGGGACGGCTGTACGAGCAGTACTTC. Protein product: CASSVGRLYEQYF.